The 21 T cell receptor beta chains listed next were all sequenced from one sample in a study of blood T cell repertoires in COVID-19. The table came from immunoSEQ multiplex PCR; TCRdb's copy has only in-frame clones and leaves some out. The data show 46,000 or so clones, 80% to 90% seen once. Sequenced: peripheral blood. These receptors were obtained from a woman of 80 years or more with COVID-19, enrolled during active disease.

V gene TRBV10-3 combines with J gene TRBJ2-5; 8 bases align to TRBD2. Germline V gene data show CDR1 as ENHRY and CDR2 as SYGVKD. J was trimmed by 7 bases and V by 2 bases; bases with no gene match: 15. This CDR3 has 17 amino acids. CDR3 region: CAISEEAGAGPGWTQYF. The CDR3 DNA follows: TGTGCCATCAGTGAGGAAGCGGGGGCGGGCCCAGGATGGACCCAGTACTTC.

The chain carries TRBV19 and TRBJ2-6; TRBD1 matches at 8 bases. The CDR3 runs to 16 residues. The germline V gene encodes CDR1 LNHDA and CDR2 SQIVND (reference sequence). V shed 1 base, J shed 4 bases, and the junction held 3 bases outside the gene matches. CDR3 DNA sequence: TGTGCCAGTAGTATAGCAGGGGGCGCAGGGGCCAACGTCCTGACTTTC. It specifies CASSIAGGAGANVLTF.

V is TRBV28 and J is TRBJ1-2; D unclear. V lost 10 bases and J 4 bases, leaving 7 bases between the germline ends. Germline CDR1 MDHEN, CDR2 SYDVKM. The CDR3 sequence is 10 residues long. The CDR3 coding sequence is TGTGCCACCTCCCGCTATGGCTACACCTTC. This encodes CATSRYGYTF.

The chain has TRBV5-5 and TRBJ1-5; the match to TRBD1 covers 10 bases. CDR1 SGHKS and CDR2 YYEKEE come from the germline V gene (reference sequence). The CDR3 is 15 amino acids. The trim removed 4 bases at V and 2 bases at J, leaving 3 bases unmatched. CDR3 DNA sequence: TGTGCCAGCAGCACCGGGACAGGGGGCAATCAGCCCCAGCATTTT. Its protein product is CASSTGTGGNQPQHF.

This clone was picked up one time. The genes are TRBV9 and TRBJ1-1; D remains ambiguous. Germline values: CDR1 SGDLS, CDR2 YYNGEE. Trimming left V 0 bases short and J 5 bases short, with 8 bases between. CDR3 length: 13 amino acids. This CDR3 reads CASSVAPKTEAFF. The CDR3 nucleotides read TGTGCCAGCAGCGTAGCGCCTAAGACTGAAGCTTTCTTT.

This chain connects TRBV7-2 to TRBJ1-4, with TRBD1 matching over 9 bases. There are 15 residues in the CDR3. The trim removed 5 bases at V and 6 bases at J, leaving 7 bases unmatched. Germline values: CDR1 SGHTA, CDR2 FQGNSA. CDR3 protein: CASSTGQGRYEKLFF. CDR3 DNA sequence: TGTGCCAGCAGCACTGGACAGGGGCGTTATGAAAAACTGTTTTTT.

The rearrangement uses TRBV4-3 and TRBJ1-2; 7 bases are a match to TRBD1. Trimming removed 3 bases from V and 5 bases from J; junction bases left unmatched: 6. In germline, CDR1 is LGHNA, CDR2 YSLEER. The CDR3 totals 14 residues. The CDR3 protein is CASSHAGTAYGYTF. The CDR3 DNA follows: TGCGCCAGCAGCCACGCCGGGACAGCTTATGGCTACACCTTC.

The genes are TRBV28 and TRBJ1-2; the D gene is possibly TRBD1 (5 bases). The V end lost 8 bases, the J end lost 2 bases, and 18 bases lay between the germline ends. CDR3 length: 15 residues. Germline assignment: CDR1 MDHEN and CDR2 SYDVKM. CDR3 DNA sequence: TGTGCCAGCGATGGACAAGGTCAGGGAAACTATGGCTACACCTTC. Translated: CASDGQGQGNYGYTF.

This clone was seen a handful of times. The chain has TRBV24-1 and TRBJ2-2, with D perhaps matching TRBD1 (6 bases). The CDR3 consists of 18 residues. Germline CDR1 reads KGHDR; CDR2 reads SFDVKD. The germline V and J ends were trimmed by 3 bases and 5 bases, with 21 bases remaining between them. CDR3 in amino acids: CATSDTGETGVGTGELFF. The CDR3 bases are TGTGCCACCAGTGATACTGGCGAGACAGGAGTAGGGACCGGGGAGCTGTTTTTT.

The CDR3 loop is CASSDSSYTQYF. CDR3 coding DNA: TGTGCCAGCAGCGACTCTAGCTATACGCAGTATTTT. The chain combines TRBV2 with TRBJ2-3; D perhaps matches TRBD2 (5 bases). The CDR3 is 12 amino acids. Looked up from germline, CDR1 is SNHLY and CDR2 is FYNNEI. V lost 6 bases and J lost 7, with 11 bases in between.

The rearrangement uses TRBV21-1 and TRBJ2-7; TRBD2 reflects the table's D call only, with no check against the DNA. TRBV21-1 is a documented pseudogene. The CDR3 spans 15 residues. Here the CDR3 DNA reads TGTGCCAGCACCCCTAAGGCGCGGGAGGTAAGTGAGCAGTACTTC. It is translated as CASTPKAREVSEQYF.

The rearrangement joins TRBV24-1 to TRBJ2-1, with 8 bases matching TRBD1. The CDR3 extends over 14 amino acids. Germline-derived CDR1 and CDR2 are KGHDR and SFDVKD. After removal of 5 bases from V and 2 bases from J, the junction contained 1 base not matched to a gene. In nucleotides, the CDR3 is TGTGCCACCAGTGGGACAGGGACCTACAATGAGCAGTTCTTC. Its translation is CATSGTGTYNEQFF.

J is TRBJ1-1 and V is TRBV19; 7 bases are a match to TRBD1. The V gene's germline CDR1 is LNHDA and CDR2 SQIVND (reference sequence). Trimming cost V 1 base and J 4 bases; bases outside gene matches: 0. The CDR3 runs to 13 residues. The CDR3 protein is CASSIAGGTEAFF. The CDR3 nucleotides read TGTGCCAGTAGTATAGCAGGGGGCACTGAAGCTTTCTTT. The full variable domain, completed using reference TRBV19 and TRBJ1-1, is DGGITQSPKYLFRKEGQNVTLSCEQNLNHDAMYWYRQDPGQGLRLIYYSQIVNDFQKGDIAEGYSVSREKKESFPLTVTSAQKNPTAFYLCASSIAGGTEAFFGQGTRLTVV.

The V call is TRBV7-3, the J call TRBJ2-2, with 7 positions matching TRBD1. This CDR3 comprises 16 residues. V lost 1 base, J lost 4 bases, and 6 bases stayed unmatched. Germline V CDR1 and CDR2: SGHTA, FQGTGA. CDR3 sequence: CASSLRPGTVTGELFF. The CDR3 DNA reads TGTGCCAGCAGCTTAAGACCTGGGACAGTCACCGGGGAGCTGTTTTTT.

CDR3 sequence (DNA): TGTGCTAGTGGTTTGCCAGACAGGGTCCTTTTCACAGATACGCAGTATTTT. Translating gives CASGLPDRVLFTDTQYF. The chain carries TRBV12-5 and TRBJ2-3; 7 bases align to TRBD1. After removal of 2 bases from V and 2 bases from J, the junction contained 10 bases not matched to a gene. The CDR3 has 17 amino acids. Germline V gives CDR1 LGHNT, CDR2 FRNRAP.

The V gene is TRBV5-1, the J gene TRBJ2-5; the D gene is possibly TRBD2 (5 bases). This CDR3 region has 16 residues. Trimming cost V 4 bases and J 2 bases, with 18 bases left between them. Per the germline V gene, CDR1 is SGHRS and CDR2 is YFSETQ. This CDR3 is CASSGGSGPLQETQYF. The CDR3 DNA reads as TGCGCCAGCAGCGGCGGGTCCGGGCCCTTGCAAGAGACCCAGTACTTC.

The chain combines TRBV9 with TRBJ2-1; D may be TRBD1 (5 bases). Germline values: CDR1 SGDLS, CDR2 YYNGEE. The V end was cut by 3 bases, the J end by 3 bases, with 7 bases between. This CDR3 has 13 amino acids. The DNA for the CDR3 is TGTGCCAGCAGCGGTGACAGCTACAATGAGCAGTTCTTC. Its translation is CASSGDSYNEQFF.

The V gene is TRBV4-1, the J gene TRBJ1-5, with no clear D. Germline CDR1 reads MGHRA; CDR2 reads YSYEKL. This CDR3 region has 15 residues. Trimming stripped 7 bases from V and 5 bases from J, with 18 bases between. Written as DNA, the CDR3 is TGCGCCAGCAAGTCGACACACACCTCTGATCAGCCCCAGCATTTT. It is translated as CASKSTHTSDQPQHF.

This sequence joins TRBV3-1 (or the pseudogene TRBV3-2) and TRBJ1-2; TRBD1 matches at 11 bases. J lost 7 bases, V lost 5 bases, and 9 bases had no gene match. Per the germline V gene, CDR1 is LGHDT and CDR2 is YNNKEL (reference sequence). The CDR3 is made up of 15 amino acids. In nucleotides, the CDR3 is TGTGCCAGCAGCATACGGGACAGGGGGGGGTTTGGCTACACCTTC. Protein product: CASSIRDRGGFGYTF.

V gene TRBV4-2 combines with J gene TRBJ2-1; 14 bases are a match to TRBD2. Germline CDR1 reads LGHNA; CDR2 reads YNFKEQ. The V segment lost 2 bases and the J segment 6 bases; nucleotides outside the gene matches: 6. The CDR3 extends over 17 amino acids. The CDR3 region has the DNA TGTGCCAGCAGCCAAAGACTAGCGGGAGGGCTGGGCAATGAGCAGTTCTTC. It yields the protein CASSQRLAGGLGNEQFF.

The chain uses TRBV5-1 and TRBJ2-5; 8 bases are a match to TRBD2. CDR1 and CDR2 from the germline V gene are SGHRS and YFSETQ. Trimming took 4 bases from V and 2 from J; bases not matched to a gene: 4. There are 14 residues in the CDR3. CDR3 loop: CASSEIAGQETQYF. The CDR3 bases are TGCGCCAGCAGCGAAATAGCGGGACAAGAGACCCAGTACTTC.